This paragraph reports one T cell receptor beta chain. The source of the sample is a study of shared clonotypes between healthy human individuals. The data were produced by immunoSEQ multiplex PCR, yet TCRdb's version contains in-frame clones alone and is incomplete. The data show some 1.4 million clones, more than 95% seen once. Per the germline V gene, CDR1 is LNHDA and CDR2 is SQIVND (reference sequence). The CDR3 is made up of 18 amino acids. V was shortened by 0 bases and J by 3 bases, with 21 bases between the two germline ends. Input material: naive CD4+ T cells sorted from blood. The subset is: CD45RA+ positively selected. This chain connects TRBV19 to TRBJ2-7; D is possibly TRBD2 (6 bases). The source is a man aged 25 to 45 in good health. CDR3 protein: CASSIDVPTGGVSYEQYF. DNA for the CDR3: TGTGCCAGTAGTATAGATGTCCCGACGGGCGGGGTCAGCTACGAGCAGTACTTC. The whole variable domain, remainder taken from reference TRBV19 and TRBJ2-7, is DGGITQSPKYLFRKEGQNVTLSCEQNLNHDAMYWYRQDPGQGLRLIYYSQIVNDFQKGDIAEGYSVSREKKESFPLTVTSAQKNPTAFYLCASSIDVPTGGVSYEQYFGPGTRLTVT.